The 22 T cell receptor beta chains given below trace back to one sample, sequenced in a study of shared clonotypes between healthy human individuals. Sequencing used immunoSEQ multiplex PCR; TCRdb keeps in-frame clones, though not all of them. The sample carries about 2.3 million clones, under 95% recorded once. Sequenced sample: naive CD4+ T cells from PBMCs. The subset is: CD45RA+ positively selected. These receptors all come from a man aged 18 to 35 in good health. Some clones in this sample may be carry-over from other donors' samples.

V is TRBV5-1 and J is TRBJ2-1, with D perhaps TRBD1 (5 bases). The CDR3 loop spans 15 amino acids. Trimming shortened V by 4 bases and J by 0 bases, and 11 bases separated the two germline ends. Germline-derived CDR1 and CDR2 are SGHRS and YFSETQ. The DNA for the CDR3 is TGCGCCAGCAGCGAGGACATAAGCTCCTACAATGAGCAGTTCTTC. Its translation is CASSEDISSYNEQFF.

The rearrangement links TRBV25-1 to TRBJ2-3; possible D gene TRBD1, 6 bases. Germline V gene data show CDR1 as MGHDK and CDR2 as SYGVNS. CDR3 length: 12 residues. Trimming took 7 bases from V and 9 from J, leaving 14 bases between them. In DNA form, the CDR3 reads TGTGCCAGCACTCTACAGGGCTCGACGCAGTATTTT. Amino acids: CASTLQGSTQYF.

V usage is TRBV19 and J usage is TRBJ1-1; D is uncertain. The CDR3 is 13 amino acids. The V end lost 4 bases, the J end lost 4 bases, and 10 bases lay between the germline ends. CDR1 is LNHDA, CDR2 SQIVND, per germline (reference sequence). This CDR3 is CASSKKRGTEAFF. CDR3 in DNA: TGTGCCAGTAGTAAGAAGCGGGGCACTGAAGCTTTCTTT.

CDR3: CSVEGAGNEKLFF. CDR3 DNA sequence: TGCAGCGTTGAGGGGGCCGGTAATGAAAAACTGTTTTTT. The V gene is TRBV29-1, the J gene TRBJ1-4, with a weak D call TRBD1 (6 bases). Trimming cost V 3 bases and J 4 bases, with 9 bases left between them. Germline V gives CDR1 SQVTM, CDR2 ANQGSEA. This CDR3 has 13 residues.

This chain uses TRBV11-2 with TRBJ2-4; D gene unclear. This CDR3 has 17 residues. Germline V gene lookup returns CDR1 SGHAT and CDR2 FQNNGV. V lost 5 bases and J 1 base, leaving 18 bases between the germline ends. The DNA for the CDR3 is TGTGCCAGCAGCGTTACCCGAAGTTCTCTCGCCAAAAACATTCAGTACTTC. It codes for CASSVTRSSLAKNIQYF.

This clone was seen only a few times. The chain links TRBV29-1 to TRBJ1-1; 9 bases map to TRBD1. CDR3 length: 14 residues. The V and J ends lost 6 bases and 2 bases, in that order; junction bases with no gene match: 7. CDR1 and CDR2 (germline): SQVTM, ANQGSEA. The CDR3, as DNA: TGCAGCGTCACACAGGGGGCTACAAACACTGAAGCTTTCTTT. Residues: CSVTQGATNTEAFF.

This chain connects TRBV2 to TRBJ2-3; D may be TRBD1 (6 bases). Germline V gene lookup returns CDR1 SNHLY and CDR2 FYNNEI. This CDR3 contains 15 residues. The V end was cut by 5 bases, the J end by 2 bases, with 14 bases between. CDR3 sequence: CASSFEWTVTDTQYF. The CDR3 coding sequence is TGTGCCAGCAGTTTTGAGTGGACAGTCACAGATACGCAGTATTTT.

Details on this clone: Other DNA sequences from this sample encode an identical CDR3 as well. In nucleotides, the CDR3 is TGCGCCAGCAGCTTGGTGAGGGGAGGAACCGGGGAGCTGTTTTTT. Its translation is CASSLVRGGTGELFF. V is TRBV5-1 and J is TRBJ2-2; D is perhaps TRBD2 (6 bases). CDR1 and CDR2 from the germline V gene are SGHRS and YFSETQ. With 0 bases removed from V and 5 bases from J, the gap between germline ends came to 11 bases. The CDR3 length is 15 residues.

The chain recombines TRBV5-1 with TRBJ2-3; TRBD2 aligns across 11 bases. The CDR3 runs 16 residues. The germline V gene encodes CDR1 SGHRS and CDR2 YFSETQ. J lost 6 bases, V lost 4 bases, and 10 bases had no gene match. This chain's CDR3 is CASSPRTSGQVDTQYF. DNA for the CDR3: TGCGCCAGCAGCCCCCGGACTAGCGGGCAGGTGGATACGCAGTATTTT.

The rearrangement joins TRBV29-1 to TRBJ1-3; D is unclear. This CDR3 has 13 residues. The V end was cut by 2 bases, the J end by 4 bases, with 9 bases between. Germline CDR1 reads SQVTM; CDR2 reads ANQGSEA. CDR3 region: CSVEINTGNTIYF. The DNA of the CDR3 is TGCAGCGTTGAAATAAACACAGGAAACACCATATATTTT. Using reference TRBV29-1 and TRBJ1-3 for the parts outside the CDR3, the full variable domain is SAVISQKPSRDICQRGTSLTIQCQVDSQVTMMFWYRQQPGQSLTLIATANQGSEATYESGFVIDKFPISRPNLTFSTLTVSNMSPEDSSIYLCSVEINTGNTIYFGEGSWLTVV.

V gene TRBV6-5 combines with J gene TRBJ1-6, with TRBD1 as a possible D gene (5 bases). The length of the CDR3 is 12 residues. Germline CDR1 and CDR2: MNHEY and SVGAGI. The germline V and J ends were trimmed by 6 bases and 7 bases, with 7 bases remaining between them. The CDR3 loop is CASRKGNSPLHF. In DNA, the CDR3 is TGTGCCAGCAGAAAGGGGAATTCACCCCTCCACTTT.

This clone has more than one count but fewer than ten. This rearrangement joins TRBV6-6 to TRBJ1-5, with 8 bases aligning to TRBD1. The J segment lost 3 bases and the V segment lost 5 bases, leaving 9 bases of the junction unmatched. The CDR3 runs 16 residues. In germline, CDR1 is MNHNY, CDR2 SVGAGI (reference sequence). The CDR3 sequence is CASSRGQGGINQPQHF. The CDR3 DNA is TGTGCCAGCAGTAGAGGACAGGGTGGGATCAATCAGCCCCAGCATTTT.

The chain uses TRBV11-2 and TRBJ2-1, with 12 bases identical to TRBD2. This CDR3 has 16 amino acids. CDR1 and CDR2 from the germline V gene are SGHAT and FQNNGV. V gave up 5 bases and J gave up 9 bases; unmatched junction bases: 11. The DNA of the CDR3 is TGTGCCAGCAGCCTAACATGGGAACTAGCGGGAGGTGAGCAGTTCTTC. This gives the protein CASSLTWELAGGEQFF.

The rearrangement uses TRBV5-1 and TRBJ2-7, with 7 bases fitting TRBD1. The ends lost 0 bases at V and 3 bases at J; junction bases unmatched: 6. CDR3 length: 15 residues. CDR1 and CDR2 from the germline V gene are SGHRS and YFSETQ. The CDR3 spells CASSLGRGRGYEQYF. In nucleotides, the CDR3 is TGCGCCAGCAGCTTGGGCAGGGGGAGAGGCTACGAGCAGTACTTC.

The DNA of the CDR3 is TGCGCCAGCAGCCGATACAATGAGCAGTTCTTC. It translates to CASSRYNEQFF. V usage is TRBV4-3 and J usage is TRBJ2-1; D not resolved. The CDR3 is 11 amino acids. Per the germline V gene, CDR1 is LGHNA and CDR2 is YSLEER. Between the trimmed V and J ends, which lost 4 bases and 4 bases, there was a span of 2 bases.

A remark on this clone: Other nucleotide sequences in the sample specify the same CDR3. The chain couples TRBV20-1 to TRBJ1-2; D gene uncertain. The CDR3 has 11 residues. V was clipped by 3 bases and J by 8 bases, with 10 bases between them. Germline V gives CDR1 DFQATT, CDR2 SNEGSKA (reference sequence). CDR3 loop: CSASRGAGYTF. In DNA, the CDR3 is TGCAGTGCTAGTCGGGGAGCAGGCTACACCTTC.

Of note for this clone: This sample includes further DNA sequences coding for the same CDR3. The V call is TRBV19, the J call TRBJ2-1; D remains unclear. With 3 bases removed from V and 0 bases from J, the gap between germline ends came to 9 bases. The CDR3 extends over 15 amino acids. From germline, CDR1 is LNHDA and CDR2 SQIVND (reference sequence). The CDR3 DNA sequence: TGTGCCAGTAGTATTGGTCGGAGCTCCTACAATGAGCAGTTCTTC. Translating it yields CASSIGRSSYNEQFF.

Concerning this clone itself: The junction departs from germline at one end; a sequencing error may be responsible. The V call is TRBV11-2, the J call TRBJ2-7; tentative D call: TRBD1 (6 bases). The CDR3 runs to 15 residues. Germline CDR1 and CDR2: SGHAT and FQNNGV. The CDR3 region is CASSSIQTGPYVTDF. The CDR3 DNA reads TGTGCCAGCAGCTCCATCCAGACAGGACCCTACGTCACGGACTTC.

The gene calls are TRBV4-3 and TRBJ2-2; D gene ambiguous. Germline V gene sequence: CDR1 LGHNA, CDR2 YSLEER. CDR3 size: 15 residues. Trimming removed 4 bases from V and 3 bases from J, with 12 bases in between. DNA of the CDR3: TGCGCCAGCAGCCCCCGGGCAGGCCACACCGGGGAGCTGTTTTTT. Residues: CASSPRAGHTGELFF.

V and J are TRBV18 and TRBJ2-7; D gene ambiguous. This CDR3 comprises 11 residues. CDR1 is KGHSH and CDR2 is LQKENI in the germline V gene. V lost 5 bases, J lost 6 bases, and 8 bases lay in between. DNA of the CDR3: TGTGCCAGCTCAGAGGTGAGCGAGCAGTACTTC. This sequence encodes CASSEVSEQYF.

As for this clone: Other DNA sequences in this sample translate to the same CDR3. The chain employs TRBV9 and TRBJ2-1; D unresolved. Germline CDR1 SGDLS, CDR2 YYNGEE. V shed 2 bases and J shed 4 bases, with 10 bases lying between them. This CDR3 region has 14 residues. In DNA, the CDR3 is TGTGCCAGCAGCGTCGGCGGCAGTTACAATGAGCAGTTCTTC. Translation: CASSVGGSYNEQFF.

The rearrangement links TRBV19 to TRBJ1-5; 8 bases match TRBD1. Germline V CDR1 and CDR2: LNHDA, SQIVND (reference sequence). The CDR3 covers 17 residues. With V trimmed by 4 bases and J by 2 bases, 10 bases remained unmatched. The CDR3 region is CASSKGPGQVGNQPQHF. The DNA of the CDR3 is TGTGCCAGTAGTAAGGGCCCGGGACAGGTCGGCAATCAGCCCCAGCATTTT.